Listed below are T cell receptor beta chains from one sample, sequenced in a study of T cell responses to AZD1222 COVID-19 vaccine. The assay was immunoSEQ multiplex PCR, and TCRdb's table has in-frame clones only and misses some. The sample yields around 100,000 clones, around nine tenths seen once. The sample was peripheral blood, taken on day 0 of AZD1222 vaccination. Receptors originate from an adult in good health. Both conserved end residues are part of each CDR3. A D gene is named only where the DNA matches it firmly. A row's size may be missing; if present it is once, few, many or a size class.

abundance	v_gene	d_gene	j_gene	CDR3nt	CDR3aa
-	TRBV5-4	-	TRBJ1-1	TGTGCCAGCAGCTTGGCCGTAGGGGACACTGAAGCTTTCTTT	CASSLAVGDTEAFF
-	TRBV10-3	-	TRBJ1-2	TGTGCCATCAGTGAAGGAGCCGATGGCTACACCTTC	CAISEGADGYTF
-	TRBV19	-	TRBJ2-2	TGTGCCAGTAGTGCTTACAGGGATCAGAACACCGGGGAGCTGTTTTTT	CASSAYRDQNTGELFF
-	TRBV3-1/TRBV3-2	-	TRBJ2-1	TGTGCCAGCAGCCATTCCCTTGGGGGCGGGCGTTCCTACAATGAGCAGTTCTTC	CASSHSLGGGRSYNEQFF
-	TRBV28	-	TRBJ1-1	TGTGCCAGCCCAAACCCGAGAGGCACTGAAGCTTTCTTT	CASPNPRGTEAFF
-	TRBV23-1	-	TRBJ2-7	TGCGCCAGCAGTCAGTCTAGCGCTAGCTCCTACGAGCAGTACTTC	CASSQSSASSYEQYF
-	TRBV28	-	TRBJ1-1	TGTGCCAGCAGTGCCTCGCAGGGGCGGGGGACTGAAGCTTTCTTT	CASSASQGRGTEAFF
-	TRBV5-6	-	TRBJ1-2	TGTGCCAGCAGCTTGCGGAAGGCTGAATATGGCTACACCTTC	CASSLRKAEYGYTF
-	TRBV28	-	TRBJ1-2	TGTGCCAGCAGGATACCGGGACGGCTATACTATGGCTACACCTTC	CASRIPGRLYYGYTF
-	TRBV5-8	-	TRBJ1-1	TGTGCCAGCAGCTTGGGACAGGAAGACACTGAAGCTTTCTTT	CASSLGQEDTEAFF
-	TRBV15	TRBD1	TRBJ2-1	TGTGCCACCCTAAGAGGGTTAACAGGGGTAGGATCCTACAATGAGCAGTTCTTC	CATLRGLTGVGSYNEQFF
-	TRBV4-1	-	TRBJ2-4	TGCGCCAGCAGCCACCCCAGGGAGGACTACCTCAAAAACATTCAGTACTTC	CASSHPREDYLKNIQYF
-	TRBV12-3/TRBV12-4	-	TRBJ1-5	TGTGCCAGCAGTTTACCGGATCAGCCCCAGCATTTT	CASSLPDQPQHF
-	TRBV6-1	TRBD1	TRBJ1-2	TGTGCCAGCAGCGCGGGACAGAATATCTATGGCTACACCTTC	CASSAGQNIYGYTF
-	TRBV5-1	-	TRBJ1-5	TGCGCCAGCAGCTTTTACCCAGGGTTTGATCAGCCCCAGCATTTT	CASSFYPGFDQPQHF
-	TRBV29-1	TRBD1	TRBJ1-4	TGCAGCGTTGCTGGGACAGGCATTGCAACTAATGAAAAACTGTTTTTT	CSVAGTGIATNEKLFF
-	TRBV21-1	-	TRBJ1-3	TGTGCCAGCAGCAAAAGGGGAGCGACGTGGGGAAACACCATATATTTT	CASSKRGATWGNTIYF
-	TRBV7-9	TRBD1	TRBJ1-2	TGTGCCAGCAGCCCAGTGGGGGACAGAAGACCCTATGGCTACACCTTC	CASSPVGDRRPYGYTF
-	TRBV7-8	TRBD1	TRBJ2-1	TGTGCCAGCAGCCGTACCCTAATCGGACAGGGTACCTACAATGAGCAGTTCTTC	CASSRTLIGQGTYNEQFF
-	TRBV6-2/TRBV6-3	TRBD1	TRBJ1-2	TGTGCCAGCAGTGAGACAGGGGCGGATGGCTACACCTTC	CASSETGADGYTF
once	TRBV6-5	-	TRBJ1-4	TGTGCCAGCAGCACCCTCGCCGGGGGTGAAAAACTGTTTTTT	CASSTLAGGEKLFF
-	TRBV6-1	TRBD2	TRBJ2-1	TGTGCCAGCAGTGAGGACCCCACTAGCGGAAATGAGCAGTTCTTC	CASSEDPTSGNEQFF
-	TRBV18	-	TRBJ2-6	TGTGCCAGCTCGCCTAACATTCCTTCCGTGGTGCAGGGGGCCAACGTCCTGACTTTC	CASSPNIPSVVQGANVLTF
few	TRBV23-1	-	TRBJ1-4	TGCGCCAGCAGTCAAAGGTTCAGGGGCGCGGGGGAAAAACTGTTTTTT	CASSQRFRGAGEKLFF
-	TRBV25-1	-	TRBJ1-1	TGTGCCAGCATAACTAGGGTCGGGACTGAAGCTTTCTTT	CASITRVGTEAFF
-	TRBV18	-	TRBJ1-1	TGTGCCAGCTCACAGGGGATGATGAACACTGAAGCTTTCTTT	CASSQGMMNTEAFF
once	TRBV6-5	-	TRBJ2-7	TGTGCCAGCAGCGGGACGGACGGCAACTCCTACGAGCAGTACTTC	CASSGTDGNSYEQYF
-	TRBV9	TRBD2	TRBJ2-1	TGTGCCAGCAGCCTTCGCTTGATAGCGGGATCCTCCTACAATGAGCAGTTCTTC	CASSLRLIAGSSYNEQFF
-	TRBV6-5	TRBD1	TRBJ2-1	TGTGCCAGCAGTTTCGGGACAGGGAGACATGAGCAGTTCTTC	CASSFGTGRHEQFF
-	TRBV6-5	-	TRBJ2-1	TGTGCCAGCACTCACGGGGGTGGGTCCTATGAGCAGTTCTTC	CASTHGGGSYEQFF
-	TRBV27	-	TRBJ2-7	TGTGCCAGCAGTTTAGGGGGCTCTCGGTACTTC	CASSLGGSRYF
-	TRBV6-6	-	TRBJ1-5	TGTGCCAGCAGTTACCTTTCAGGGAATCAGCCCCAGCATTTT	CASSYLSGNQPQHF
once	TRBV7-9	TRBD1	TRBJ2-2	TGTGCCAGCAGCCCACTGGGCGGACAGGTGAACACCGGGGAGCTGTTTTTT	CASSPLGGQVNTGELFF
-	TRBV7-3	TRBD1	TRBJ2-7	TGTGCCAGCAGCTCGACCGGGACAGCTTACGAGCAGTACTTC	CASSSTGTAYEQYF
-	TRBV28	-	TRBJ1-1	TGTGCCAGTCACTTGGGGGCTTGGGATTCTATGAACACTGAAGCTTTCTTT	CASHLGAWDSMNTEAFF
-	TRBV18	-	TRBJ2-2	TGTGCCAGCTCAGCGTCGGGACCCAACACCGGGGAGCTGTTTTTT	CASSASGPNTGELFF